Detailed here is one T cell receptor (beta chain). The entry originates in a study of shared clonotypes between healthy human individuals. Profiling relied on immunoSEQ multiplex PCR, and the TCRdb table lists in-frame clones only, not all of them. The sample has roughly 650,000 clones, roughly 97% seen once. All the donors were Caucasian adults who lived in Nashville, Tennessee. This clonotype was obtained from a woman in her twenties or thirties in good health. The sequenced sample consisted of naive CD4+ T cells sorted from blood. Subset given: CD45RA+ positively selected.

Written as DNA, the CDR3 is TGTGCCAGCAGCCCGAGCGGGAGTGGGGCAAATGAGCAGTTCTTC. The encoded protein is CASSPSGSGANEQFF. The chain employs TRBV7-7 and TRBJ2-1, with 8 bases that match TRBD2. The CDR3 is 15 residues long. The J segment lost 7 bases and the V segment lost 5 bases, leaving 10 bases of the junction unmatched. The germline V gene encodes CDR1 SSHAT and CDR2 FNYEAQ (reference sequence).